Ten or more counts support the clone carrying this T cell receptor beta chain. Its antigen is unknown. This record belongs to a study of T cells after yellow fever vaccination. General study points: Relatively few clonotypes were ones that appeared in both CD4 and CD8 compartments.

V gave up 4 bases and J gave up 3 bases, with 15 bases separating them. CDR1 is DFQATT and CDR2 is SNEGSKA in the germline V gene (reference sequence). This CDR3 is 14 amino acids long. TCRdb re-called the 5' RACE reads through MiXCR, storing one row per CDR3 protein. The profile shows a few hundred thousand distinct CDR3 sequences, 3% to 4.5% of them singletons. The TCR was taken from a young man who received the YFV17D yellow fever vaccine. Specimen: PBMCs, collected on the day of the yellow fever booster vaccination. The chain uses TRBV20-1 and TRBJ2-5, with a weak D call TRBD2 (6 bases). CDR3 in amino acids: CSANERRGKETQYF. In DNA, the CDR3 is TGCAGTGCTAACGAGCGGCGGGGAAAAGAGACCCAGTACTTC.